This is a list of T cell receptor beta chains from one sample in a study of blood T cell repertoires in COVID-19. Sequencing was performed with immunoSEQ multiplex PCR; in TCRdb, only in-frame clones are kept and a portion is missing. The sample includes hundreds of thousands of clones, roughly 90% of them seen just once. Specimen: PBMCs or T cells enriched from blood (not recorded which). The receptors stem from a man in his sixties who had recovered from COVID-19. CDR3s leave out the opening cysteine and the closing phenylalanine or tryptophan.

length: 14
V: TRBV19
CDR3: ASSIGAGTKNQPQH

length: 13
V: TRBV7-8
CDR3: ASSYLRGTSYEQY

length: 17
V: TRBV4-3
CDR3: ASSQDVPRSISSYNEQF

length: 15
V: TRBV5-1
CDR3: ASSLDRTEKSYNEQF

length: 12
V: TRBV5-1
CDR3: ASSLGQGADEQF

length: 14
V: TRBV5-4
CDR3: ASSPNRGRSAYGYT

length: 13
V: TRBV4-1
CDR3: ASSHRDRGREEQY

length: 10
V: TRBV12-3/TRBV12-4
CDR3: ASSLAGGRPL

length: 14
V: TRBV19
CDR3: ASSNQRRELNTEAF

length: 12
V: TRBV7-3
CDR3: ASSKGGGPYEQY

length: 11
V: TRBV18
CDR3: ASSAGTGDGCT

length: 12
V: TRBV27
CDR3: ASSSTGWNSPLH

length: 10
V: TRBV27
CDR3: ASSRGSTEAF

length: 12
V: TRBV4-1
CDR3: ASSLPGLPNEQF

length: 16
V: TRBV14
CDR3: ASSLVPSGRGNTGELF

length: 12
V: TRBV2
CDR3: ASSVTGRNQPQH

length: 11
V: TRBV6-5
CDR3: ASMASDSYEQY

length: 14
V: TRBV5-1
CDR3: ASSGTSGTNTGELF

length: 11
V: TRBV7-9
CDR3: ASSRDNSYEQY

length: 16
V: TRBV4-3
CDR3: ASSRARGTSGGSDTQY

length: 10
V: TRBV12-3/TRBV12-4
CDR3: ASRSDFYEQF

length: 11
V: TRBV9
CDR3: ASSGQGYNEQF

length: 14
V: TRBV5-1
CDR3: ASSLGLGQSNTEAF

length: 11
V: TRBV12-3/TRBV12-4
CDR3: ASSFQATRGYT

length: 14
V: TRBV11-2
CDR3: ASSEGGRGENQPQH

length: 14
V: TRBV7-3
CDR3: ASSTGAGGPKETQY

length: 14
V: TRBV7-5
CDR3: ARSLAGDSTNEKLF

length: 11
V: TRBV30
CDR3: AWSPQGYQPQH

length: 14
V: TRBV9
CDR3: ASSASQTGVGNTIY

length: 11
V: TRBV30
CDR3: AWDRAGNTEAF

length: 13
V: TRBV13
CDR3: ASSWSPGSDTEAF